This T cell receptor beta chain emerged from a study of radiation and T cells in renal cell carcinoma. The time point is: baseline pretreatment blood. Treatment noted: 15 Gy SBRT to primary tumor, nephrectomy 4 weeks later. The table came from immunoSEQ multiplex PCR; TCRdb's copy has only in-frame clones and leaves some out. The sample records about 140,000 clones, around four fifths being singletons. The V gene's germline CDR1 is SQVTM and CDR2 ANQGSEA. This CDR3 comprises 13 residues. After removal of 7 bases from V and 6 bases from J, the junction contained 2 bases not matched to a gene. Here the sequenced sample was blood, taken from a patient whose treatment included radiotherapy and nephrectomy. The clonotype comes from a woman aged 50 to 60 with renal cell carcinoma. The V gene is TRBV29-1, the J gene TRBJ2-1; 14 bases are a match to TRBD2. The CDR3 DNA sequence: TGCAGCGCCGGGACTAGCGGGAGCAATGAGCAGTTCTTC. Amino acids: CSAGTSGSNEQFF.